This is a list of T cell receptor beta chains from one sample in a study of CD8 T cells in Susac syndrome. MiXCR was run by TCRdb on the immunoSEQ multiplex PCR reads, yielding one entry per CDR3 protein. The sample has roughly 110,000 distinct CDR3 sequences; around 94% are singletons. The sequencing sample was made of CD8+ T cells from PBMCs. Receptors were obtained from a human donor with Susac syndrome. Both conserved end residues are trimmed from each CDR3. A clone size is listed for some rows: how often the clone was seen (once, few, many), or a class if it is expanded.

v_call clone_size cdr3_aa
TRBV11-1 - ASSSPRGNPGREQY
TRBV27 - ASSLLGNQPQH
TRBV10-2 - ASRRDSSTEAF
TRBV12-3/TRBV12-4 - ASRARNTEAF
TRBV4-2 - ASSPQPYEQY
TRBV27 - ASSSRGDSLNQPQH
TRBV6-4 - ASTNGGEAF
TRBV9 - ASSPWDRLYEQY
TRBV4-1 - ASSQWLAGDTYQETQY
TRBV2 - ASSPPGTDTQY
TRBV14 - ASSPHLGNTDTQY
TRBV9 - ASSPEGTGVTGELF
TRBV19 - ASSKGSHNEQF
TRBV29-1 - SVEVAQAYEQY
TRBV2 - ASKLRELF
TRBV4-2 - ASSQVNRGFTEAF
TRBV6-1 - ASSTGTQSYEQY
TRBV6-6 - ASSRQGADTQY
TRBV3-1 - ASSLTGGREAF
TRBV6-5 - ASSNQGLAGSEQY
TRBV2 - ATRGREQY
TRBV7-9 - ASSLSGPEQF
TRBV23-1 - ASSHPENTGELF
TRBV5-1 - ASSAPGGVDEQF
TRBV4-1 - ASSQALAMEQF
TRBV29-1 - SARVSPDTQY
TRBV6-5 - ASRTGSYNEQF
TRBV7-2 - ASSQLLADTEAF
TRBV3-1 - ASSQVRVEGAADTQY
TRBV20-1 - SAEGLADNEQF
TRBV4-3 - ASSQQEENIQY
TRBV12-3/TRBV12-4 - ASSMSSNQPQH
TRBV29-1 - SVEDRGSLYNEQF
TRBV9 - ASSASQFAVETQY
TRBV4-3 - ASSHQRDTEAF
TRBV4-1 once ASSQAPGGGTDTQY
TRBV3-1 - ASSQVRLHEQY
TRBV6-6 - ASSRSETQY
TRBV20-1 - SATGPDYNEQF
TRBV7-9 many ASSPTPGGSGNTIY
TRBV29-1 - SVDSGTGNTGELF
TRBV5-4 - ASRGFSNEQF
TRBV5-1 once ASRWTSGYNEQF
TRBV7-2 - ASSLGGRGNEQF
TRBV20-1 - SARDPGGNTGELF
TRBV20-1 - SARDTGPTEAF
TRBV7-8 - ASRAPSGYGYT
TRBV4-1 - ASKPSSYNEQF
TRBV12-3/TRBV12-4 once ASRYARGGPQETQY